This T cell receptor (beta chain) appears in the sequencing data of a study of blood T cell repertoires in COVID-19. Study information: From T cells, B-cell-depleted T cells, or PBMCs came the material, which was cDNA or gDNA.

Using immunoSEQ multiplex PCR, the repertoire was profiled, and TCRdb retains in-frame clones only, with some absent. The sample comprises approximately 53,000 clones, roughly 82% of which are singletons, and 20% to 25% rests with the top ten. The CDR3 is made up of 13 amino acids. Per the germline V gene, CDR1 is MNHEY and CDR2 is SVGAGI. Trimming left V 7 bases short and J 9 bases short, with 18 bases between. Sequenced sample: peripheral blood. V gene TRBV6-5 combines with J gene TRBJ1-1; a weak D match, TRBD1 (5 bases). The origin of this receptor is a woman aged 60-70 years with acute or convalescent COVID-19. CDR3 bases: TGTGCCAGCATCGATAGTACTGGGGGGAAAGCTTTCTTT. It specifies CASIDSTGGKAFF.